The 10 T cell receptor beta chains reported below all come from one sample, sequenced in a study of beta chain features in type 1 diabetes. Reverse transcription of all isolated RNA meant that expressed TCRB transcripts were sequenced. TCRdb keeps only in-frame clones here, not all; method: immunoSEQ multiplex PCR. The sample has about 360,000 clones, roughly 12% seen once. The material sequenced was naive CD4+ T cells from blood. The source of these receptors is a man younger than 35 in good health.

The J gene is TRBJ2-1, the V gene TRBV6-1; D is ambiguous. Germline V CDR1 and CDR2: MNHNS, SASEGT. This CDR3 has 16 amino acids. V lost 0 bases and J 9 bases, leaving 18 bases between the germline ends. The CDR3, as DNA: TGTGCCAGCAGTGAAGCCCGGCTCGGGTTGCACGGTGAGCAGTTCTTC. Its translation is CASSEARLGLHGEQFF.

This clone has only a few counts. The chain recombines TRBV9 with TRBJ2-2, with a possible D match to TRBD2 (5 bases). Trimming took 0 bases from V and 8 from J, leaving 14 bases between them. Germline CDR1 reads SGDLS; CDR2 reads YYNGEE. The CDR3 consists of 15 residues. The CDR3 sequence: CASSVDVRARGELFF. Here the CDR3 DNA reads TGTGCCAGCAGCGTAGACGTGAGGGCCCGGGGGGAGCTGTTTTTT. Filled out from reference TRBV9 and TRBJ2-2, the complete variable domain reads DSGVTQTPKHLITATGQRVTLRCSPRSGDLSVYWYQQSLDQGLQFLIQYYNGEERAKGNILERFSAQQFPDLHSELNLSSLELGDSALYFCASSVDVRARGELFFGEGSRLTVL.

CDR3 protein: CASSFLTGTGEAFF. DNA of the CDR3: TGTGCCAGCAGTTTCCTTACCGGGACAGGGGAAGCTTTCTTT. This chain joins TRBV28 and TRBJ1-1, with TRBD1 matching over 9 bases. The V gene end was trimmed by 3 bases and the J gene end by 8 bases; junction bases not matched to a gene: 7. Germline V gene lookup returns CDR1 MDHEN and CDR2 SYDVKM. This CDR3 region has 14 residues.

This clone was seen a few times. The rearrangement links TRBV15 to TRBJ2-3, with 10 bases aligning to TRBD2. This CDR3 has 16 amino acids. With 2 bases clipped from V and 1 base from J, the junction kept 3 bases outside the gene matches. CDR1 is LNHNV, CDR2 YYDKDF, per germline (reference sequence). CDR3 in DNA: TGTGCCACCAGCAGACCTAGCGGGGGACGCACAGATACGCAGTATTTT. Its protein is CATSRPSGGRTDTQYF.

This clone has only a few counts. The V and J genes are TRBV29-1 and TRBJ2-2; maybe TRBD1 (5 bases). Trimming removed 2 bases from V and 1 base from J, with 8 bases in between. Germline-derived CDR1 and CDR2 are SQVTM and ANQGSEA. CDR3 size: 14 residues. The CDR3 region has the DNA TGCAGCGTTGAAACGGACAAGAACACCGGGGAGCTGTTTTTT. Its protein is CSVETDKNTGELFF.

The count of this clone is one. The chain employs TRBV6-6 and TRBJ1-2; tentatively, D is TRBD1 (6 bases). V was clipped by 0 bases and J by 0 bases, with 11 bases between them. The CDR3 is 16 amino acids. Looked up from germline, CDR1 is MNHNY and CDR2 is SVGAGI (reference sequence). CDR3 DNA: TGTGCCAGCAGTTACTCAAGGGACACTTCTAACTATGGCTACACCTTC. It encodes CASSYSRDTSNYGYTF.

The gene calls are TRBV4-1 and TRBJ2-2, with D unresolved. V was cut by 4 bases and J by 7 bases, with 10 bases left in between. Per the germline V gene, CDR1 is MGHRA and CDR2 is YSYEKL. The CDR3 consists of 13 residues. CDR3 sequence: CASSPSLSGELFF. The CDR3 nucleotides read TGCGCCAGCAGCCCCTCGCTGAGCGGGGAGCTGTTTTTT.

In its sample, this clone was seen a few times. This sequence joins TRBV5-4 and TRBJ1-1, with a possible D match to TRBD1 (5 bases). V gave up 4 bases and J gave up 6 bases, with 16 bases separating them. This CDR3 is 14 amino acids long. In germline, CDR1 is SGHNT, CDR2 YYREEE (reference sequence). CDR3 nucleotides: TGTGCCAGCAGCGGAATCAGGGCTGAGGCTGAAGCTTTCTTT. It specifies CASSGIRAEAEAFF.

V gene TRBV9 combines with J gene TRBJ2-3; 8 positions agree with TRBD2. There are 18 residues in the CDR3. The J segment lost 5 bases and the V segment lost 0 bases, leaving 14 bases of the junction unmatched. Germline V gene sequence: CDR1 SGDLS, CDR2 YYNGEE. The CDR3 nucleotides are TGTGCCAGCAGCGTAGACGTCGGGTCGGGGGGGCTTGGAGATACGCAGTATTTT. Residues: CASSVDVGSGGLGDTQYF.

This clone was observed a handful of times. V gene TRBV7-2 combines with J gene TRBJ2-2; TRBD1 agrees at 8 bases. This CDR3 region has 16 residues. The germline V gene has CDR1 SGHTA and CDR2 FQGNSA. V was pared by 5 bases and J by 4 bases, with 9 bases of the junction left unmatched. Here the CDR3 reads CASSLTGGAGTGELFF. CDR3 bases: TGTGCCAGCAGCCTCACAGGGGGAGCGGGCACCGGGGAGCTGTTTTTT.